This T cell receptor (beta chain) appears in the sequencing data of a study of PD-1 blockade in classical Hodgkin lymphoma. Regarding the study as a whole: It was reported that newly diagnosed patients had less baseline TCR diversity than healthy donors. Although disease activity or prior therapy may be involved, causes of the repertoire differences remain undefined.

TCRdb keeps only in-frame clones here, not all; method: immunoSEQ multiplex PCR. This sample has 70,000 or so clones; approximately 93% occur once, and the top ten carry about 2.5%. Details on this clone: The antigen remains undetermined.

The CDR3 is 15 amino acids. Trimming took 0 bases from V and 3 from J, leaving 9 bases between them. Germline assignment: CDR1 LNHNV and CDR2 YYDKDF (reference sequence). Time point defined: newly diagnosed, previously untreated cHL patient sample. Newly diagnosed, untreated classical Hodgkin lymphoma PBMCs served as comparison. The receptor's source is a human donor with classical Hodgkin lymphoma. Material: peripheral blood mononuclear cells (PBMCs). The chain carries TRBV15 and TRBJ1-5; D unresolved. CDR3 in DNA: TGTGCCACCAGCAGAGATCAAGGAATCAATCAGCCCCAGCATTTT. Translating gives CATSRDQGINQPQHF.